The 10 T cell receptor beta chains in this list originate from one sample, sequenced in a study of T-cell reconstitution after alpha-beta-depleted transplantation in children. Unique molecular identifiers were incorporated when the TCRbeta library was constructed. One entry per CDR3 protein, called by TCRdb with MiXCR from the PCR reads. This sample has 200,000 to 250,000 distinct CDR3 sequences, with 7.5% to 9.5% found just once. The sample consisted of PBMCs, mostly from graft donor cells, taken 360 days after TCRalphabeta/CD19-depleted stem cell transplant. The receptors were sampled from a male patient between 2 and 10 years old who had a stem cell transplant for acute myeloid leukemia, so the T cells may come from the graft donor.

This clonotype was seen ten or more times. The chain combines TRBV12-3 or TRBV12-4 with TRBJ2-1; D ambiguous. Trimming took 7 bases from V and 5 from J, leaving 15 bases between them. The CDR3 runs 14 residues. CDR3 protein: CASTQTWADNEQFF. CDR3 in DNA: TGTGCCAGCACCCAGACTTGGGCGGACAATGAGCAGTTCTTC.

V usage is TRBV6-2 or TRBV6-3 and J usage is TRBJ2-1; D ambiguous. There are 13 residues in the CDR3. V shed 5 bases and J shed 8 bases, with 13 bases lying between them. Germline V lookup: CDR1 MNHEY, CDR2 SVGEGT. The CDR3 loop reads CASSPTWGHEQFF. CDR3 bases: TGTGCCAGCAGTCCCACGTGGGGTCATGAGCAGTTCTTC.

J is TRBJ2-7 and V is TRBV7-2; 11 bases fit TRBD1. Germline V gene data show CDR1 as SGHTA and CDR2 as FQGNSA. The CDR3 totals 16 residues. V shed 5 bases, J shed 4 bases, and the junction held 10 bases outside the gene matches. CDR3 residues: CASSRRTGGFGYEQYF. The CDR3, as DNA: TGTGCCAGCAGCCGAAGGACAGGGGGCTTTGGGTACGAGCAGTACTTC.

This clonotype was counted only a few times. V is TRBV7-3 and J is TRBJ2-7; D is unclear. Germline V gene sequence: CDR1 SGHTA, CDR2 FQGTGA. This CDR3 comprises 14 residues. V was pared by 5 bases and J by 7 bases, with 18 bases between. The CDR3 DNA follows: TGTGCCAGCAGCCCTTCGTCCGCCCCATATGAGCAGTACGTC. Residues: CASSPSSAPYEQYV.

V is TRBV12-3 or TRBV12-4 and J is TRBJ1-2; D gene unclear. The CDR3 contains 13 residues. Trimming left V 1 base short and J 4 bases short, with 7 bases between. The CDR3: CASSLVRPYGYTF. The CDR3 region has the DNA TGTGCCAGCAGTTTAGTCCGCCCCTATGGCTACACCTTC.

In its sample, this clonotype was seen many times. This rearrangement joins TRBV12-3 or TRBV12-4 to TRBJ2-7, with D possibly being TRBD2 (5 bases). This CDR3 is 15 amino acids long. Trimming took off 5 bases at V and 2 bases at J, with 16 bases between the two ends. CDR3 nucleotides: TGTGCCAGCAGTCCTTCATCCGACGGGACCTACGAGCAGTACTTC. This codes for CASSPSSDGTYEQYF.

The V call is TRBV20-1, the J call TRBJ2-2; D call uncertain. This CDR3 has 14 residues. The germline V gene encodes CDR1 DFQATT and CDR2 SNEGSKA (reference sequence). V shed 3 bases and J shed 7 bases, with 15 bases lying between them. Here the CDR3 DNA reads TGCAGTGCTAGGCGGCGGATTCTAGGCGGGGAGCTGTTTTTT. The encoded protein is CSARRRILGGELFF.

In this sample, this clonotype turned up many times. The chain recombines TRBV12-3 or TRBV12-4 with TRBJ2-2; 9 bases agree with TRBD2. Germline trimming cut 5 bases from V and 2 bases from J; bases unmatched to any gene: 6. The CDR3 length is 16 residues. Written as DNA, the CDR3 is TGTGCCAGCAGTCCTAATAGCGGGGGTAACACCGGGGAGCTGTTTTTT. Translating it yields CASSPNSGGNTGELFF.

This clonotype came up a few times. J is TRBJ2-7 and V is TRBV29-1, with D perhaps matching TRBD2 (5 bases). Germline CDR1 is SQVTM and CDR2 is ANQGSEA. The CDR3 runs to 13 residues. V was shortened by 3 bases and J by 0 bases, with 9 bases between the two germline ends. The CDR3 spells CSVDTGSSYEQYF. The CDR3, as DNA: TGCAGCGTTGACACGGGGAGCTCCTACGAGCAGTACTTC.

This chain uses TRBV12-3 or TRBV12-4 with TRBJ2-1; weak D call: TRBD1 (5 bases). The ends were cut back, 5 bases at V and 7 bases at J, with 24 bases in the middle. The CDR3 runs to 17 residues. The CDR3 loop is CASSKTQGKGEGNEQFF. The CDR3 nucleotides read TGTGCCAGCAGTAAGACTCAGGGAAAAGGGGAAGGTAATGAGCAGTTCTTC.